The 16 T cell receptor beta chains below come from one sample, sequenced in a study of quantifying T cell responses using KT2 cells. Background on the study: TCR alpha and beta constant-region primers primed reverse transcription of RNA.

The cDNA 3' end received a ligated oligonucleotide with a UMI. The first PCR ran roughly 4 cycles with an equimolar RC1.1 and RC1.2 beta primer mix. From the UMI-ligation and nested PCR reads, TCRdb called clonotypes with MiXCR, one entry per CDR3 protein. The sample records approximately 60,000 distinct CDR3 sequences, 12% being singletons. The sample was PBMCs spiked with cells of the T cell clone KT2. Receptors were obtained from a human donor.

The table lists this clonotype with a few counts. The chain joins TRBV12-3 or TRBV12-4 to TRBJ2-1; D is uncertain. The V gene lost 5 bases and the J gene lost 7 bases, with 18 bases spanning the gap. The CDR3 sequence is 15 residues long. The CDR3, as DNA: TGTGCCAGCAGTCCTCGTGTACGGGTACGGAATGAGCAGTTCTTC. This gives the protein CASSPRVRVRNEQFF.

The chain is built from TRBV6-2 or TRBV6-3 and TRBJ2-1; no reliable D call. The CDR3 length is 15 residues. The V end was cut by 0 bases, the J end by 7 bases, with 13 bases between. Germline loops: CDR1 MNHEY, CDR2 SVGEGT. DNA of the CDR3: TGTGCCAGCAGTTACTCCGGCATCGCGGAGAATGAGCAGTTCTTC. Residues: CASSYSGIAENEQFF.

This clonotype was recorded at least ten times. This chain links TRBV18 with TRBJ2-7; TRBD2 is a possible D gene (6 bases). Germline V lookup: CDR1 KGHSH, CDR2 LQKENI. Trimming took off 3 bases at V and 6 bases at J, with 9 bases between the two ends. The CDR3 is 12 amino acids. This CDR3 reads CASSPDGGEQYF. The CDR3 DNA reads TGTGCCAGCTCACCCGACGGGGGCGAGCAGTACTTC.

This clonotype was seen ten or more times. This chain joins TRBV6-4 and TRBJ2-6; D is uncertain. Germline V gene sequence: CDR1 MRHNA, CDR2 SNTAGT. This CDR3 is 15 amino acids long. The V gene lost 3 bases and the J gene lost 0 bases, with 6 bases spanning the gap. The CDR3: CASSEEFSGANVLTF. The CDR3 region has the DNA TGTGCCAGCAGTGAGGAGTTCTCTGGGGCCAACGTCCTGACTTTC.

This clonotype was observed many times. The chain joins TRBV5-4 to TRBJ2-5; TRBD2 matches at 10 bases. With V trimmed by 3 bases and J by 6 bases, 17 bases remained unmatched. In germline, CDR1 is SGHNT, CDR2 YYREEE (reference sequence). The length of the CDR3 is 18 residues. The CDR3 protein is CASSSMDSGGPLGQTQYF. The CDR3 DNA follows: TGTGCCAGCAGCTCCATGGATAGCGGGGGGCCCCTCGGACAGACCCAGTACTTC.

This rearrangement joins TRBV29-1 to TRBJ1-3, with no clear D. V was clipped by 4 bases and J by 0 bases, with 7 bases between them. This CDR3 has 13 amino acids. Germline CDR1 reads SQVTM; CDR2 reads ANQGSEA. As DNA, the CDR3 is TGCAGCGTTGCGACGGACTCTGGAAACACCATATATTTT. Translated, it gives CSVATDSGNTIYF.

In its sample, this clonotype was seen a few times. The CDR3 DNA follows: TGCGCCAGCAGCCAAGTTAGGACTAGCGGGGACCGAGAGCAGTTCTTC. Amino acid sequence: CASSQVRTSGDREQFF. The chain uses TRBV4-1 and TRBJ2-1; 12 bases line up with TRBD2. This CDR3 is built from 16 residues. V dropped 1 base and J dropped 10; count of bases not matched to a gene: 8. In germline, CDR1 is MGHRA, CDR2 YSYEKL.

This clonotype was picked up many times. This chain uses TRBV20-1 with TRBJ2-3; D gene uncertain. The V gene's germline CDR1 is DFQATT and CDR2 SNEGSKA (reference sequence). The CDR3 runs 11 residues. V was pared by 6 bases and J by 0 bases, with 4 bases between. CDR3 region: CSASSTDTQYF. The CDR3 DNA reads TGCAGTGCGTCAAGCACAGATACGCAGTATTTT.

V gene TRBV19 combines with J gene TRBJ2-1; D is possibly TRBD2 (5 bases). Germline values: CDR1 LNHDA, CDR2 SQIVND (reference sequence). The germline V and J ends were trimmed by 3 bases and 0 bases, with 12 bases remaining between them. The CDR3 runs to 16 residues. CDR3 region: CASSILGGGSYNEQFF. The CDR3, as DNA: TGTGCCAGTAGTATCTTAGGTGGAGGCTCCTACAATGAGCAGTTCTTC.

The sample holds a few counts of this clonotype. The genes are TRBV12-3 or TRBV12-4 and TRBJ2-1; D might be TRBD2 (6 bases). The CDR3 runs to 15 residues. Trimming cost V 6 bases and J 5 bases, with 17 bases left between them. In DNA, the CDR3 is TGTGCCAGCAGCCGCGGGTCCGGGACTGACAATGAGCAGTTCTTC. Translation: CASSRGSGTDNEQFF.

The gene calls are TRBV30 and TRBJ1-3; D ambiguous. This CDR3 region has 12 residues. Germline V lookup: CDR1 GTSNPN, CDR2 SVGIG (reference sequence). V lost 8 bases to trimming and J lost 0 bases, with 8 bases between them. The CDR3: CAGKSSGNTIYF. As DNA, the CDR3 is TGTGCCGGGAAGAGCTCTGGAAACACCATATATTTT.

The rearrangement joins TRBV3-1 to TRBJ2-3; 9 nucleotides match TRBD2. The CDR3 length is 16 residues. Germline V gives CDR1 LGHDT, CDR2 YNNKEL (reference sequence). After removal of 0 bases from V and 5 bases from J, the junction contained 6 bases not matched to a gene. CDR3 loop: CASSQDAGGFIDTQYF. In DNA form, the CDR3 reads TGTGCCAGCAGCCAAGATGCGGGGGGGTTTATAGATACGCAGTATTTT.

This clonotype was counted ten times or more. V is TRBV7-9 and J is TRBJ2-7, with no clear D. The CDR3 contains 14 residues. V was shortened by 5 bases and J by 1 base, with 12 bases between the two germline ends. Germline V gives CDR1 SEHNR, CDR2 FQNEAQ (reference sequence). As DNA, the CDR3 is TGTGCCAGCAGCCCCCTACCAGATTCCTACGAGCAGTACTTC. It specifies CASSPLPDSYEQYF.

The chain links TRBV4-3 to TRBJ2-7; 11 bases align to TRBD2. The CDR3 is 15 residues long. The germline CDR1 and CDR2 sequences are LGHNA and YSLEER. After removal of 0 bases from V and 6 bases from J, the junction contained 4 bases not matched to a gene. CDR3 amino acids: CASSQDSSGRFEQYF. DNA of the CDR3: TGCGCCAGCAGCCAAGATTCTAGCGGGAGGTTCGAGCAGTACTTC.

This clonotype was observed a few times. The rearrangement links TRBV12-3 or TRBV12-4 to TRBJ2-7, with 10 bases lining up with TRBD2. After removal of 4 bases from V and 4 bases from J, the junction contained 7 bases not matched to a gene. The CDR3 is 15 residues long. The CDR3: CASSSLAGGPYEQYF. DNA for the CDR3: TGTGCCAGCAGTTCCTTAGCGGGGGGACCATACGAGCAGTACTTC.

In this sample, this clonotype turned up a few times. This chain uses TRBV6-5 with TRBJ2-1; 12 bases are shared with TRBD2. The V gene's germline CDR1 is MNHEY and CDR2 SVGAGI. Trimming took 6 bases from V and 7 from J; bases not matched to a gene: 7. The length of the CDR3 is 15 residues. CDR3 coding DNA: TGTGCCAGCAGCCGCGCCGGGACTAGCGGGAATGAGCAGTTCTTC. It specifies CASSRAGTSGNEQFF.